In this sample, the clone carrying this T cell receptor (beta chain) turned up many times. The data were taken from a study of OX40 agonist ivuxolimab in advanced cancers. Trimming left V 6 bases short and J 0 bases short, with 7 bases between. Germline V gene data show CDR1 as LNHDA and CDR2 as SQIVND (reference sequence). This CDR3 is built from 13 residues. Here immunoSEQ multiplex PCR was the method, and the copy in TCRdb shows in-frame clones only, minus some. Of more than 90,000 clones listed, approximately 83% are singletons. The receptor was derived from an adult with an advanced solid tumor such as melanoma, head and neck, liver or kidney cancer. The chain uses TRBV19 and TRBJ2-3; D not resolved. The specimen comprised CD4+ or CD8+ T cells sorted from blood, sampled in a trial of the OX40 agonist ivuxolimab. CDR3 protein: CASRATSTDTQYF. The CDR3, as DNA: TGTGCCAGTAGAGCCACTAGCACAGATACGCAGTATTTT.